This entry is about one T cell receptor (beta chain). This CDR3 is 16 amino acids long. Trimming removed 5 bases from V and 5 bases from J; junction bases left unmatched: 12. The sample belongs to a study of Graves' ophthalmopathy and Graves' hyperthyroidism. The authors amplified TCR beta CDR3 regions from RNA transcripts. RT-PCR was first run with HTBI primers, then multiplex PCR in a second round. TCRdb recomputed calls from the multiplex PCR reads with MiXCR, one row per CDR3 protein. Of roughly 160,000 distinct CDR3 sequences in the sample, approximately 40% were seen once. Other autoimmune disease, uncontrolled infection, pregnancy and lactation led to exclusion.

This sequence originates from a man aged 25-45 years with Graves' ophthalmopathy. The sequencing input was peripheral blood. V gene TRBV12-3 or TRBV12-4 combines with J gene TRBJ2-5; 9 nucleotides agree with TRBD2. CDR3 residues: CASSPRRPSGTETQYF. CDR3 DNA sequence: TGTGCCAGCAGTCCAAGAAGGCCTAGCGGGACGGAGACCCAGTACTTC.